These T cell receptor beta chains were read from a single sample in a study of regulatory T cells in long-lasting Graves disease. TCRdb reanalysed the multiplex PCR reads using MiXCR and keeps one entry per CDR3 protein. In the table there are 680,000 or so distinct CDR3 sequences, around 15% of which are singletons. The same data also went into a second study, on T cells in Graves' hyperthyroidism and ophthalmopathy.

This specimen was peripheral blood mononuclear cells (PBMCs), taken at new diagnosis, from a patient treated with antithyroid drugs. Receptors originate from a woman in her twenties or thirties with Graves disease. Each CDR3 is given with its conserved first and last residue. D genes are given only for firm matches. The listing skips clone size in some rows; elsewhere it reads once, few, many or a size class.

TRBV12-3/TRBV12-4	NA	NA	TRBJ2-2	TGTGCCAGCAGTTTAAGTCGACTCACCGGGGGGCTGTTTTTT	CASSLSRLTGGLFF
TRBV7-2	NA	NA	TRBJ2-7	TGTGCCAGCAGCCTGGAGGACCGCTACGAGCAGTACTTC	CASSLEDRYEQYF
TRBV5-1	NA	NA	TRBJ2-2	TGCGCCAGCAGCCTATACACGAGCGGGAACACCGGGGAGCTGTTTTTT	CASSLYTSGNTGELFF
TRBV28	many	TRBD1	TRBJ2-1	TGTGCCAGCAGCCTCGCCGGACAGGGGGCGTATAGTGAGCAGTTCTTC	CASSLAGQGAYSEQFF
TRBV5-1	many	NA	TRBJ2-1	TGCGCCAGTTGGCTTGGGCAGGGAAGATACAATGAGCAGTTCTTC	CASWLGQGRYNEQFF
TRBV20-1	many	NA	TRBJ2-5	TGCAGTGGATCCCGTGGAGGGCTGGAGGAGACCCAGTACTTC	CSGSRGGLEETQYF
TRBV6-1	few	NA	TRBJ1-2	TGTGCCAGCAGTCCAGGAAACATGGGGTACACCTTC	CASSPGNMGYTF
TRBV6-1	few	NA	TRBJ2-5	TGTGCCAGCAGTCGAGATCGGACGGAGAGCAAAGAGACCCAGTACTTC	CASSRDRTESKETQYF
TRBV7-2	few	TRBD2	TRBJ2-4	TGTGCCAGCAGCTTACAAAGCGGGGTAGCCAAAAACATTCAGTACTTC	CASSLQSGVAKNIQYF
TRBV6-1	NA	NA	TRBJ1-3	TGTGCCAGCAGGCAAGGGTATCGATCTGGAAACACCATATATTTT	CASRQGYRSGNTIYF
TRBV7-2	NA	NA	TRBJ2-1	TGTGCCAGCAGCTCCGGGACACCAACCTACAATGAGCAGTTCTTC	CASSSGTPTYNEQFF
TRBV6-1	many	NA	TRBJ1-2	TGTGCCAGCACCGGGCGGCTCGTCTATGGCTACACCTTC	CASTGRLVYGYTF
TRBV30	few	TRBD1	TRBJ1-2	TGTGCCTGGAGTACCCAGGGGGGTATCTATGGCTACACCTTC	CAWSTQGGIYGYTF
TRBV30	few	NA	TRBJ1-3	TGTGCCTGGTCTACCGCCTCTGGAAACACCATATATTTT	CAWSTASGNTIYF
TRBV6-1	many	TRBD1	TRBJ2-4	TGTGCCAGCAGTCTGGGACAGAAAAACATTCAGTACTTC	CASSLGQKNIQYF
TRBV11-2	few	NA	TRBJ2-7	TGTGCCAGCAGCTTAATGGACAGTCGGCCCTACGAGCAGTACTTC	CASSLMDSRPYEQYF
TRBV12-3/TRBV12-4	many	TRBD1	TRBJ1-2	TGTGCCAGCAGCCGGGGACAGGGAGGATATGGCTACACCTTC	CASSRGQGGYGYTF
TRBV7-2	many	NA	TRBJ2-5	TGTGCCAGCAGCTTTTCCGGAGAGACCCAGTACTTC	CASSFSGETQYF
TRBV9	NA	NA	TRBJ1-1	TGTGCCAGCAGCGTTAGACAGGATAACACTGAAGCTTTCTTT	CASSVRQDNTEAFF